This T cell receptor beta chain originates from a study of blood T cell repertoires in COVID-19. Overall study: The origin of the acute and convalescent COVID-19 samples was the United States, Italy and Spain.

This clone was picked up a small number of times. In the original workflow: For nucleated cells, counts were estimated from reference gene primer amplification. Measured with immunoSEQ multiplex PCR; TCRdb has only the in-frame clones, and not every one. Clone size and V and J calls were adopted from that table, with D and trimming inferred from the DNA. The sample holds under 95,000 clones, 87% seen once. CDR3 length equals 15 residues. Between the trimmed V and J ends, which lost 2 bases and 1 base, there was a span of 11 bases. Looked up from germline, CDR1 is LNHDA and CDR2 is SQIVND (reference sequence).

The receptor comes from a woman older than 75 with acute or convalescent COVID-19. The chain combines TRBV19 with TRBJ1-1; D is uncertain. Material: peripheral blood. The chain's CDR3 is CASSIHRVRNTEAFF. CDR3 coding DNA: TGTGCCAGTAGTATACACCGGGTAAGGAACACTGAAGCTTTCTTT.